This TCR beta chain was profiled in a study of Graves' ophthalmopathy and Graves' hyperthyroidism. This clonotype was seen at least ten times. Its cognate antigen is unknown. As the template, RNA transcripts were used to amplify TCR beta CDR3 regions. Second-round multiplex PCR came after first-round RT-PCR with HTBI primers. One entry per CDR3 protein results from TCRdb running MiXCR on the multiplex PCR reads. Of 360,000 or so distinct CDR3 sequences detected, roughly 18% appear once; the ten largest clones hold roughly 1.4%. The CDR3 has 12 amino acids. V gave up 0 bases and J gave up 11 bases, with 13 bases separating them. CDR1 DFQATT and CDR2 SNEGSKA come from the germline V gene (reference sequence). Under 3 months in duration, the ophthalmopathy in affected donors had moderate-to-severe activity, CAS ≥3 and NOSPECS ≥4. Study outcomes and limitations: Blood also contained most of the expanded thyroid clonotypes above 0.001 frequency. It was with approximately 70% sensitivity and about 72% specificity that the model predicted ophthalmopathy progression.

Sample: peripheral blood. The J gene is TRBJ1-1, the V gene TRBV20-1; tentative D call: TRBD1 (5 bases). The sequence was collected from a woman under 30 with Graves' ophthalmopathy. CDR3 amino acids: CSAREGGGDAFF. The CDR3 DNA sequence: TGCAGTGCTAGAGAGGGCGGGGGGGATGCTTTCTTT.